A selection of T cell receptor beta chains follows, all from one sample in a study of cytomegalovirus exposure and HLA in healthy donors. Profiled with immunoSEQ multiplex PCR; TCRdb holds only in-frame clones, not every one. The table includes approximately 99,000 clones, around 81% detected once. Specimen: PBMCs. These TCRs come from a man aged 40-55 years in good health and CMV-seropositive. The CDR3 runs from the conserved cysteine through the conserved F or W. A D gene is named only where the DNA matches it firmly. Rows may omit the clone size; those that give it use once, few, many or a size class.

abundance	j_gene	v_gene	d_gene	CDR3nt	CDR3aa
.	TRBJ2-1	TRBV19	TRBD1	TGTGCCGGAAGGGGTACAGGGGACAATGAGCAGTTCTTC	CAGRGTGDNEQFF
.	TRBJ1-2	TRBV18	.	TGTGCCAGCTCACCGGAAACAGGGATGAATGGCTACACCTTC	CASSPETGMNGYTF
.	TRBJ2-7	TRBV6-5	TRBD2	TGTGCCAGCAGTTACGGGGACTACTCCTACGAGCAGTACTTC	CASSYGDYSYEQYF
once	TRBJ2-7	TRBV7-9	.	TGTGCCAGCAGCTTAGCGGTGAGCCCACCCCACGAGCAGTACTTC	CASSLAVSPPHEQYF
.	TRBJ1-1	TRBV5-1	TRBD1	TGCGCCAGCAGCTTGGCCGAAGGCCGGACAGGTGTTTATAACACTGAAGCTTTCTTT	CASSLAEGRTGVYNTEAFF
.	TRBJ2-3	TRBV6-5	.	TGTGCCACCGGACAGCTCCCAGATACGCAGTATTTT	CATGQLPDTQYF
.	TRBJ2-7	TRBV9	.	TGTGCCAGCAGCGTAGGTCTCAGGGATCACGAGCAGTACTTC	CASSVGLRDHEQYF
.	TRBJ1-1	TRBV6-1	TRBD1	TGTGCCAGCACCATGGACAGGGCGGCTACTGAAGCTTTCTTT	CASTMDRAATEAFF
few	TRBJ1-1	TRBV11-3	.	TGTGCCAGCAGCTTTTTTACAGTAACGAAGAACACTGAAGCTTTCTTT	CASSFFTVTKNTEAFF
.	TRBJ1-4	TRBV28	TRBD1	TGTGCCAGCAGTTCTCCCCGACAGGGGGCTAATGAAAAACTGTTTTTT	CASSSPRQGANEKLFF
.	TRBJ2-1	TRBV4-1	TRBD2	TGCGCCAGCAGCCAAATAGCGGGAAATATCTACAATGAGCAGTTCTTC	CASSQIAGNIYNEQFF
once	TRBJ1-2	TRBV6-1	.	TGTGCCAGCAGTGAAAACATGGGAGGAGGCTACACCTTC	CASSENMGGGYTF
.	TRBJ2-5	TRBV9	TRBD1	TGTGCCAGCAGCTCGGGACAGCAAGAGACCCAGTACTTC	CASSSGQQETQYF